This T cell receptor (beta chain) was retrieved from a study of blood T cells in healthy people across ages. There are 16 residues in the CDR3. Per the germline V gene, CDR1 is DFQATT and CDR2 is SNEGSKA (reference sequence). V dropped 5 bases and J dropped 4; count of bases not matched to a gene: 10. The use of a sample-barcoded 5' primer and a J-beta primer mix characterized a second PCR of roughly 6 to 11 cycles. A 12-random-nucleotide template-switch adaptor tagged each cDNA molecule. TCRdb reprocessed the 5' RACE reads via MiXCR and lists one record per CDR3 protein. The top ten hold roughly 23% of the sample, which has approximately 1,700,000 distinct CDR3 sequences, about two fifths seen once. This clonotype came up once.

Sequences were obtained from blood. The TCR was taken from a human donor in good health. The chain links TRBV20-1 to TRBJ2-2; TRBD1 matches 10 bases. The CDR3 DNA sequence: TGCAGTGCTTTGGGACAGGGGATAAGGGGCACCGGGGAGCTGTTTTTT. Translating it yields CSALGQGIRGTGELFF.